These 14 T cell receptor beta chains originate from one sample sequenced in a study of technical replicates of blood from a few donors. Produced via immunoSEQ multiplex PCR; TCRdb's table is partial and in-frame only. In the table there are fewer than 80,000 clones, 89% of which are singletons. The sequenced sample consisted of PBMCs. The source of these receptors is a human donor in good health. Some clones in this sample may be carry-over from other donors' samples.

V usage is TRBV9 and J usage is TRBJ1-6; the D gene is possibly TRBD1 (5 bases). The CDR3 runs to 15 residues. Trimming removed 0 bases at V and 7 bases at J, with 11 bases between. Per germline, CDR1 SGDLS and CDR2 YYNGEE. The CDR3 sequence: CASSVDPGDNSPLHF. CDR3 coding DNA: TGTGCCAGCAGCGTAGACCCGGGGGACAATTCACCCCTCCACTTT.

The CDR3, as DNA: TGTGCCAGCAGTTGGGGCGCCTATGGCTACACCTTC. It translates to CASSWGAYGYTF. The chain uses TRBV2 and TRBJ1-2; D is possibly TRBD1 (5 bases). Trimming took off 5 bases at V and 4 bases at J, with 8 bases between the two ends. This CDR3 spans 12 amino acids. Germline lookup yields CDR1 SNHLY and CDR2 FYNNEI.

A few counts support this clone. The V gene is TRBV7-2, the J gene TRBJ2-7; the D is unclear. V lost 5 bases to trimming and J lost 3 bases, with 5 bases between them. CDR1 and CDR2 (germline): SGHTA, FQGNSA. This CDR3 spans 11 amino acids. The CDR3 DNA is TGTGCCAGCAGCCCAAACTACGAGCAGTACTTC. It yields the protein CASSPNYEQYF.

This clone has only one observation. The CDR3 spells CASSFGRGLQPQHF. Here the CDR3 DNA reads TGTGCCAGCAGCTTCGGGAGGGGGCTTCAGCCCCAGCATTTT. The chain is built from TRBV5-8 and TRBJ1-5; TRBD1 matches at 7 bases. The germline V gene encodes CDR1 SGHTS and CDR2 YDEGEE. The CDR3 runs to 14 residues. The V segment lost 2 bases and the J segment 6 bases; nucleotides outside the gene matches: 5.

This sequence joins TRBV9 and TRBJ2-7, with 10 positions matching TRBD2. The J segment lost 5 bases and the V segment lost 4 bases, leaving 6 bases of the junction unmatched. CDR3 length: 14 residues. Per germline, CDR1 SGDLS and CDR2 YYNGEE. This CDR3 is CASSSGTSAHEQYF. The CDR3 DNA follows: TGTGCCAGCAGCTCCGGGACTAGCGCTCACGAGCAGTACTTC.

The CDR3 loop reads CASRRTGGLNEQYF. The CDR3 DNA is TGTGCCAGCCGCCGGACAGGGGGATTGAACGAGCAGTACTTC. The chain combines TRBV5-4 with TRBJ2-7, with 10 bases lining up with TRBD1. Germline trimming cut 7 bases from V and 5 bases from J; bases unmatched to any gene: 9. The CDR3 contains 14 residues. Germline CDR1 reads SGHNT; CDR2 reads YYREEE (reference sequence).

This clone was counted a few times. This chain uses TRBV6-1 with TRBJ2-7, with 12 bases matching TRBD1. The CDR3 length is 13 residues. V lost 8 bases to trimming and J lost 7 bases; unmatched junction nucleotides: 6. The germline V gene has CDR1 MNHNS and CDR2 SASEGT. The CDR3 loop reads CASGGQGASEQYF. The CDR3 nucleotides read TGTGCCAGCGGGGGACAGGGGGCTAGTGAGCAGTACTTC.

V is TRBV7-9 and J is TRBJ2-3; 8 nucleotides align to TRBD2. V was clipped by 6 bases and J by 5 bases; unmatched bases: 13. Germline V gene lookup returns CDR1 SEHNR and CDR2 FQNEAQ (reference sequence). The CDR3 loop spans 16 amino acids. DNA of the CDR3: TGTGCCAGCAGGTTCTCGGGGGGGGCCTCGGTAGATACGCAGTATTTT. Amino acids: CASRFSGGASVDTQYF.

The gene calls are TRBV5-4 and TRBJ2-3, with D tentatively TRBD1 (5 bases). The V and J ends lost 5 bases and 2 bases respectively, with 15 bases between them. The germline CDR1 and CDR2 sequences are SGHNT and YYREEE (reference sequence). The CDR3 has 15 amino acids. CDR3 amino acids: CASRPDIGITDTQYF. The CDR3, as DNA: TGTGCCAGCAGACCGGACATAGGAATCACAGATACGCAGTATTTT.

The gene calls are TRBV11-2 and TRBJ1-2; 8 bases are shared with TRBD1. Germline CDR1 SGHAT, CDR2 FQNNGV. CDR3 length: 15 amino acids. V dropped 5 bases and J dropped 2; count of bases not matched to a gene: 7. The CDR3, as DNA: TGTGCCAGCAGCCCCAGGACAGGGTCCAACTATGGCTACACCTTC. Its translation: CASSPRTGSNYGYTF.

The CDR3 DNA follows: TGCAGCGTTGTACTGGGGAGTCGGGGGTTCGGCGAGCAGTACTTC. Residues: CSVVLGSRGFGEQYF. This sequence joins TRBV29-1 and TRBJ2-7; D might be TRBD2 (6 bases). The CDR3 spans 15 residues. V was clipped by 4 bases and J by 6 bases, with 22 bases between them. CDR1 is SQVTM, CDR2 ANQGSEA, per germline.

The V and J genes are TRBV4-1 and TRBJ1-1; D gene unclear. V lost 0 bases and J lost 1, with 9 bases in between. From germline, CDR1 is MGHRA and CDR2 YSYEKL. The CDR3 consists of 15 residues. Here the CDR3 reads CASSQDPVSNTEAFF. CDR3 DNA: TGCGCCAGCAGCCAAGATCCAGTTTCGAACACTGAAGCTTTCTTT.

The J gene is TRBJ2-1, the V gene TRBV30; 13 bases map to TRBD2. The CDR3 is 15 amino acids. Germline V gene sequence: CDR1 GTSNPN, CDR2 SVGIG (reference sequence). J gave up 8 bases and V 0 bases, and 4 bases lay outside the gene matches. The CDR3 DNA reads as TGTGCCTGGAGTGTGTGGACTAGCGGGAGTGATGAGCAGTTCTTC. It codes for CAWSVWTSGSDEQFF.

The rearrangement links TRBV13 to TRBJ2-5, with TRBD1 matching over 10 bases. Germline V gene sequence: CDR1 PRHDT, CDR2 FYEKMQ (reference sequence). The ends lost 6 bases at V and 5 bases at J; junction bases unmatched: 12. The CDR3 is 16 residues long. CDR3 sequence reads: CASSSTGQGSTETQYF. The CDR3 DNA is TGTGCCAGCAGTTCGACGGGACAGGGGAGTACGGAGACCCAGTACTTC.